These T cell receptor beta chains were read from a single sample in a study of OX40 agonist ivuxolimab in advanced cancers. Assay: immunoSEQ multiplex PCR; the TCRdb copy retains only in-frame clones and omits some. Here the sample spans 65,000 to 75,000 clones, around four fifths being singletons. The input for sequencing was CD4+ or CD8+ T cells sorted from blood, taken in a trial of the OX40 agonist ivuxolimab. The receptors shown here come from an adult with an advanced solid tumor such as melanoma, head and neck, liver or kidney cancer. Each CDR3 is given with its conserved first and last residue. A D gene is named only where the DNA matches it firmly. Size is omitted from some rows. Given values are once, few, many or a class for expanded clones.

>TRBV15|NA|NA|TRBJ2-5
CATSRDRVGETQYF
TGTGCCACCAGCAGAGACCGGGTCGGGGAGACCCAGTACTTC
>TRBV6-5|NA|NA|TRBJ1-2
CASSYGQAPRYGYTF
TGTGCCAGCAGTTACGGGCAGGCTCCCCGCTATGGCTACACCTTC
>TRBV27|NA|NA|TRBJ1-6
CASKQGVRSPLHF
TGTGCCAGCAAGCAAGGGGTGCGTTCACCCCTCCACTTT
>TRBV5-6|NA|NA|TRBJ1-2
CASSFLWVRVRGGYTF
TGTGCCAGCAGCTTTTTATGGGTCCGGGTACGGGGAGGCTACACCTTC
>TRBV7-9|NA|NA|TRBJ1-5
CASSLTRGSGNQPQHF
TGTGCCAGCAGCTTAACCCGGGGTTCCGGCAATCAGCCCCAGCATTTT
>TRBV6-5|TRBD1|few|TRBJ1-2
CASSWADRGGYTF
TGTGCCAGCAGTTGGGCCGACAGGGGCGGCTACACCTTC
>TRBV13|NA|NA|TRBJ1-3
CASSLGAHSGNTIYF
TGTGCCAGCAGCCTAGGGGCACACTCTGGAAACACCATATATTTT
>TRBV6-5|NA|NA|TRBJ1-1
CASSAIRTASRAFF
TGTGCCAGCAGTGCCATCCGGACAGCCTCTCGAGCTTTCTTT
>TRBV6-4|NA|once|TRBJ2-3
CASSDQGTDTQYF
TGTGCCAGCAGTGATCAGGGGACAGATACGCAGTATTTT
>TRBV5-1|TRBD1|NA|TRBJ2-5
CASSSSGQGTETQYF
TGCGCCAGCAGCTCATCGGGACAGGGTACGGAGACCCAGTACTTC
>TRBV6-1|NA|NA|TRBJ1-2
CASSTNYGYTF
TGTGCCAGCAGCACTAACTATGGCTACACCTTC
>TRBV7-2|TRBD1|NA|TRBJ1-2
CASSPDRALYGYTF
TGTGCCAGCAGCCCGGACAGGGCCCTTTATGGCTACACCTTC
>TRBV6-5|NA|NA|TRBJ1-3
CASSQGGNTIYF
TGTGCCAGCTCGCAGGGTGGAAACACCATATATTTT
>TRBV7-8|NA|few|TRBJ1-2
CASSLAYSPSYGYTF
TGTGCCAGCAGCTTAGCATACTCTCCGTCCTATGGCTACACCTTC
>TRBV29-1|TRBD1|few|TRBJ1-1
CSVRDSLYTEAFF
TGCAGCGTTAGGGACAGCTTATACACTGAAGCTTTCTTT
>TRBV7-3|TRBD1|NA|TRBJ2-7
CASSQGTVSSYEQYF
TGTGCCAGCAGCCAGGGGACAGTTTCCTCCTACGAGCAGTACTTC
>TRBV2|TRBD1|NA|TRBJ1-1
CASILTGLGEAFF
TGTGCCAGCATCCTGACAGGGTTGGGTGAAGCTTTCTTT
>TRBV5-1|TRBD2|few|TRBJ2-7
CASSLAVAGSYEQYF
TGCGCCAGCAGCTTGGCGGTAGCGGGGTCCTACGAGCAGTACTTC
>TRBV6-5|NA|NA|TRBJ1-5
CASSPGGWGPQHF
TGTGCCAGCAGCCCCGGGGGGTGGGGGCCCCAGCATTTT
>TRBV7-9|NA|NA|TRBJ2-1
CASSFPLSGSSYNEQFF
TGTGCCAGCAGTTTCCCTCTTAGCGGTAGCTCCTACAATGAGCAGTTCTTC
>TRBV11-2|NA|NA|TRBJ2-7
CASSLTQLTYEQYF
TGTGCCAGCAGCTTAACCCAGCTCACCTACGAGCAGTACTTC
>TRBV6-6|NA|NA|TRBJ2-5
CASTPLGIRETQYF
TGTGCCAGCACCCCCCTGGGGATTCGAGAGACCCAGTACTTC
>TRBV7-2|TRBD1|NA|TRBJ2-1
CASSPRSDRASYNEQFF
TGTGCCAGCAGCCCCCGATCGGACAGGGCATCCTACAATGAGCAGTTCTTC
>TRBV19|TRBD2|NA|TRBJ2-1
CASSSRRDRTSPNEQFF
TGTGCCAGTAGTTCCCGCCGGGACCGGACTAGCCCCAATGAGCAGTTCTTC
>TRBV15|TRBD1|NA|TRBJ1-6
CATSREGTGGSPLHF
TGTGCCACCAGCAGAGAGGGAACAGGGGGTTCACCCCTCCACTTT
>TRBV2|NA|NA|TRBJ2-1
CASSLTRDRQFF
TGTGCCAGCAGCCTCACGCGGGACAGGCAGTTCTTC
>TRBV5-1|NA|once|TRBJ1-2
CASSLSGAGAWGYTF
TGCGCCAGCAGCTTGAGTGGTGCTGGGGCGTGGGGCTACACCTTC
>TRBV2|TRBD1|NA|TRBJ1-1
CASRLDRTFEAFF
TGTGCCAGCAGGTTGGACAGGACATTTGAAGCTTTCTTT